The clone carrying this T cell receptor beta chain was counted between two and nine times. Its antigen remains unknown. Only one heparinised blood draw was taken per donor, and its volume averaged about 120 mL. Central memory, naive, regulatory and stem cell-like memory CD4+ cells were sorted by CD45RO/CCR7/CD25/CD127/CD95/CD27. Expressed TCRB transcripts were sequenced because the isolated RNA had all been reverse transcribed beforehand. Sequenced naive, central memory and regulatory T cell samples produced an average of around 4 million reads. The table came from immunoSEQ multiplex PCR; TCRdb's copy has only in-frame clones and leaves some out. The table shows around 250,000 clones, with less than 35% occurring only once. The record originates from a study of beta chain features in type 1 diabetes. Study-level results: Any PCR bias toward short templates would affect both groups alike.

The germline gives CDR1 ENHRY, CDR2 SYGVKD. V lost 2 bases to trimming and J lost 0 bases, with 11 bases between them. The length of the CDR3 is 16 residues. The rearrangement uses TRBV10-3 and TRBJ1-3; tentative D call: TRBD1 (6 bases). This TCR was sampled from a man aged 30-40 years in good health. The sequencing sample was made of central memory CD4+ T cells from blood. In nucleotides, the CDR3 is TGTGCCATCAGTGAGCCGGGACAAGGCTCTGGAAACACCATATATTTT. Its protein product is CAISEPGQGSGNTIYF.